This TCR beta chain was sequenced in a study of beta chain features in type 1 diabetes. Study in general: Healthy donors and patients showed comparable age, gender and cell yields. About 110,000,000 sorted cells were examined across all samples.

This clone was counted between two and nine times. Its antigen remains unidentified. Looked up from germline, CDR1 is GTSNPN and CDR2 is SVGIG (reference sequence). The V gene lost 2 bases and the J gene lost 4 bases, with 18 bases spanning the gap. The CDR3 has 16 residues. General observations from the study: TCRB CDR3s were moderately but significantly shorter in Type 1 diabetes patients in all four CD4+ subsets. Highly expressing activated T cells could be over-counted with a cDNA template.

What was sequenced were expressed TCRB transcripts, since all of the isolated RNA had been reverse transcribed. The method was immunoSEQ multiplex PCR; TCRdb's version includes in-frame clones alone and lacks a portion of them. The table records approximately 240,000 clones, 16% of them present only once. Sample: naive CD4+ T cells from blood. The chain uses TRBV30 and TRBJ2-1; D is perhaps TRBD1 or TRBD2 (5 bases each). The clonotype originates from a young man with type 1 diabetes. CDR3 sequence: CAWSHTNRDGYNEQFF. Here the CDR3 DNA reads TGTGCCTGGAGTCACACCAACCGGGACGGATACAATGAGCAGTTCTTC.